Following are 10 T cell receptor beta chains from one sample sequenced in a study of OX40 agonist ivuxolimab in advanced cancers. Sequencing used immunoSEQ multiplex PCR; TCRdb keeps in-frame clones, though not all of them. The sample records some 87,000 clones, roughly 90% being singletons. Sequencing used CD4+ or CD8+ T cells sorted from blood, obtained in a trial of the OX40 agonist ivuxolimab. Receptors were obtained from an adult with an advanced solid tumor such as melanoma, head and neck, liver or kidney cancer.

This rearrangement joins TRBV6-5 to TRBJ2-7; 9 nucleotides align to TRBD1. Germline CDR1 and CDR2: MNHEY and SVGAGI. The CDR3 length is 15 residues. Trimming at V came to 8 bases and at J to 6 bases, leaving 14 bases not matched to a gene. Written as DNA, the CDR3 is TGTGCCAGCGCATTACCGGGACAGGGAGCCACCGAGCAGTACTTC. Protein sequence: CASALPGQGATEQYF.

This sequence joins TRBV5-1 and TRBJ1-4; TRBD1 is a possible D gene (6 bases). Germline CDR1 is SGHRS and CDR2 is YFSETQ. Trimming cost V 5 bases and J 3 bases, with 11 bases left between them. The CDR3 extends over 14 amino acids. The CDR3 spells CASSSGQANEKLFF. CDR3 bases: TGCGCCAGCAGTTCGGGACAAGCTAATGAAAAACTGTTTTTT.

The V call is TRBV27, the J call TRBJ1-1; 8 bases map to TRBD1. Trimming at V came to 4 bases and at J to 11 bases, leaving 9 bases not matched to a gene. This CDR3 is built from 13 residues. Germline V CDR1 and CDR2: MNHEY, SMNVEV (reference sequence). This chain's CDR3 is CASSSRQGYLAFF. The DNA of the CDR3 is TGTGCCAGCAGTTCCAGACAGGGGTACTTGGCTTTCTTT.

J is TRBJ2-3 and V is TRBV6-1; 8 nucleotides match TRBD2. CDR1 is MNHNS and CDR2 is SASEGT in the germline V gene. The CDR3 runs to 18 residues. Losses at the gene ends were 0 bases for V and 2 bases for J; bases not matched to a gene: 10. The CDR3 reads CASSEARGGRGITDTQYF. The CDR3 DNA follows: TGTGCCAGCAGTGAAGCCCGGGGGGGCAGGGGAATCACAGATACGCAGTATTTT.

This clone occurred a few times. The chain is built from TRBV19 and TRBJ1-5, with D possibly TRBD1 on 5 matching bases. The CDR3 has 12 residues. Between the trimmed V and J ends, which lost 7 bases and 2 bases, there was a span of 6 bases. CDR1 is LNHDA, CDR2 SQIVND, per germline (reference sequence). The CDR3 nucleotides read TGTGCCAGTACAGGGCGCAATCAGCCCCAGCATTTT. Translating it yields CASTGRNQPQHF.

A few counts support this clone. V is TRBV6-1 and J is TRBJ1-4; a possible D gene is TRBD1 (6 bases). Between the trimmed V and J ends, which lost 8 bases and 8 bases, there was a span of 9 bases. The CDR3 spans 11 residues. Germline assignment: CDR1 MNHNS and CDR2 SASEGT. Here the CDR3 DNA reads TGTGCCAGCCAGGGGACCGAAAAACTGTTTTTT. It yields the protein CASQGTEKLFF.

CDR3 protein: CASSSIGGGNTEAFF. The CDR3 DNA reads as TGCGCCAGCAGCTCTATCGGGGGTGGGAACACTGAAGCTTTCTTT. The gene calls are TRBV5-1 and TRBJ1-1; D may be TRBD1 (5 bases). Germline lookup yields CDR1 SGHRS and CDR2 YFSETQ. The CDR3 is made up of 15 amino acids. Trimming left V 3 bases short and J 1 base short, with 13 bases between.

The chain combines TRBV19 with TRBJ1-5, with 8 positions matching TRBD1. CDR1 and CDR2 from the germline V gene are LNHDA and SQIVND (reference sequence). After removal of 6 bases from V and 5 bases from J, the junction contained 9 bases not matched to a gene. This CDR3 is 15 amino acids long. This CDR3 reads CASRPGQGRDQPQHF. CDR3 nucleotides: TGTGCCAGTAGACCAGGACAGGGTCGAGATCAGCCCCAGCATTTT.

The rearrangement joins TRBV30 to TRBJ1-2; 10 bases are shared with TRBD1. This CDR3 spans 11 amino acids. Germline V gives CDR1 GTSNPN, CDR2 SVGIG (reference sequence). J was trimmed by 7 bases and V by 7 bases; bases with no gene match: 3. The CDR3 DNA reads as TGTGCCTTGGGGACAGGGGTTGGCTACACCTTC. Its protein product is CALGTGVGYTF. Combining the CDR3 with reference TRBV30 and TRBJ1-2 gives the whole variable domain SQTIHQWPATLVQPVGSPLSLECTVEGTSNPNLYWYRQAAGRGLQLLFYSVGIGQISSEVPQNLSASRPQDRQFILSSKKLLLSDSGFYLCALGTGVGYTFGSGTRLTVV.

V is TRBV25-1 and J is TRBJ1-3, with no clear D. This CDR3 has 15 amino acids. Germline loops: CDR1 MGHDK, CDR2 SYGVNS. Trimming removed 2 bases from V and 0 bases from J, with 8 bases in between. CDR3 in amino acids: CASSEGPSSGNTIYF. The CDR3 region has the DNA TGTGCCAGCAGTGAAGGACCTAGCTCTGGAAACACCATATATTTT.